This TCR beta chain derives from a study of metastatic and nonmetastatic thyroid tumors. In germline, CDR1 is SGHTA, CDR2 FQGNSA. Trimming cost V 4 bases and J 7 bases, with 11 bases left between them. CDR3 size: 13 residues. This clone has at least ten counts. As yet, its antigen is unknown. The study's findings and limits: Malignant thyroid tumors reportedly had TCR beta diversity that was significantly higher than in benign nodules, in blood and tumor.

Thyroid surgery was preceded by no treatment in any patient. TCRdb reprocessed the PCR reads via MiXCR. The table records 40,000 or so clones, around 43% of them present only once. The TCR was taken from a male donor with papillary thyroid cancer or a benign thyroid nodule (not recorded which). Some clones in this sample may be carry-over from other donors' samples. Sequencing used tumor tissue. V usage is TRBV7-2 and J usage is TRBJ2-1; the D gene is possibly TRBD1 (5 bases). The CDR3 DNA is TGTGCCAGCAGCTCAGGGCCCTGGAATGAGCAGTTCTTC. This codes for CASSSGPWNEQFF. Looking up the rest from reference TRBV7-2 and TRBJ2-1 gives the full variable domain: GAGVSQSPSNKVTEKGKDVELRCDPISGHTALYWYRQSLGQGLEFLIYFQGNSAPDKSGLPSDRFSAERTGGSVSTLTIQRTQQEDSAVYLCASSSGPWNEQFFGPGTRLTVL.